A selection of T cell receptor beta chains follows, all from one sample in a study of T cells in tumors after PD-1 blockade. TCRdb's table, derived via immunoSEQ multiplex PCR, lists solely in-frame clones and lacks some. The profile shows some 47,000 clones, 75% to 85% of them singletons. The source was PBMCs, collected before anti-PD-1 treatment. The receptors derive from a human donor with basal cell carcinoma. Each CDR3 is given with its conserved first and last residue. A D gene is named only where the DNA matches it firmly. Clone size is given for some rows only: seen once, a few or many times, or a class if the clone is expanded.

TRBJ2-7	few	NA	TRBV18	TGTGCCAGCTCACCACAGGGGAGCTCCTACGAGCAGTACTTC	CASSPQGSSYEQYF
TRBJ1-4	few	NA	TRBV10-3	TGTGCCATCAGTGAGAGAGGCAGCCCTAATGAAAAACTGTTTTTT	CAISERGSPNEKLFF
TRBJ2-7	NA	TRBD2	TRBV28	TGTGCCAGCAGTGTAGCGGGAGGGCTCTCCTACGAGCAGTACTTC	CASSVAGGLSYEQYF
TRBJ1-2	NA	NA	TRBV5-4	TGTGCCAGCAGCTCAGCGGTGGGAGGGTTACGCGATGGCTACACCTTC	CASSSAVGGLRDGYTF
TRBJ2-7	NA	NA	TRBV6-1	TGTGCCAGCAGTGAAGCAGCCTACGAGCAGTACTTC	CASSEAAYEQYF
TRBJ1-2	NA	NA	TRBV30	TGTGCCTGCTCAAGGGCCGGTCATAACAGGGATGGCTACACCTTC	CACSRAGHNRDGYTF
TRBJ2-1	NA	TRBD2	TRBV19	TGTGCCAGTAGTATAGCCCGACTAGCGGGAGGCAATGAGCAGTTCTTC	CASSIARLAGGNEQFF
TRBJ2-3	NA	NA	TRBV6-6	TGTGCCAGCAGTTCAGCAGCTAGACACCGCACAGATACGCAGTATTTT	CASSSAARHRTDTQYF
TRBJ2-7	NA	NA	TRBV6-5	TGTGCCAGCAGGATTACCGGGACGTACTACGAGCAGTACTTC	CASRITGTYYEQYF
TRBJ1-2	NA	NA	TRBV5-1	TGCGCCAGCAGCCAAAACCGGGACGGAGTAACCTATGGCTACACCTTC	CASSQNRDGVTYGYTF